This T cell receptor (beta chain) was profiled in a study of blood T cell repertoires in COVID-19. Study-level background: In each case, the material was cDNA or gDNA derived from T cells, B-cell-depleted T cells, or PBMCs.

Profiled with immunoSEQ multiplex PCR; TCRdb holds only in-frame clones, not every one. The sample shows 70,000 to 95,000 clones, around 88% of them seen only once. V shed 8 bases, J shed 7 bases, and the junction held 7 bases outside the gene matches. In germline, CDR1 is LNHDA, CDR2 SQIVND (reference sequence). The CDR3 runs to 13 residues. This TCR came from a human donor in a cohort sampled during active COVID-19. The V and J genes are TRBV19 and TRBJ2-7; 11 nucleotides line up with TRBD1. Sequenced sample: peripheral blood. As DNA, the CDR3 is TGTGCCAGTCGGGACAGGGGGAATGGAGAGCAGTACTTC. It encodes CASRDRGNGEQYF.